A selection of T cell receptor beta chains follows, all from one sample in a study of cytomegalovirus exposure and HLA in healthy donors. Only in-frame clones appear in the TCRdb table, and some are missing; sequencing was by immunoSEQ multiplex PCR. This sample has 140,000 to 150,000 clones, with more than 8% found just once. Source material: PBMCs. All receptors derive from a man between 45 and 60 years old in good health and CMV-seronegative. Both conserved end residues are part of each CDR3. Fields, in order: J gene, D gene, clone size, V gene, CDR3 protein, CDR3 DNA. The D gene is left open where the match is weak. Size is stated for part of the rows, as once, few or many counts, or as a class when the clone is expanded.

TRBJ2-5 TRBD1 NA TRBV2 CASRRDSQETQYF TGTGCCAGCAGACGGGACAGCCAAGAGACCCAGTACTTC
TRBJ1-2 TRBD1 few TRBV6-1 CASNWDRAANYGYTF TGTGCCAGCAACTGGGACAGGGCAGCCAACTATGGCTACACCTTC
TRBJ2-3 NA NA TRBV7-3 CASSVGRGRTDTQYF TGTGCCAGCAGCGTGGGCAGGGGCCGAACAGATACGCAGTATTTT
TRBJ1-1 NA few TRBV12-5 CASAPDSMNTEAFF TGTGCTAGTGCCCCGGACAGTATGAACACTGAAGCTTTCTTT
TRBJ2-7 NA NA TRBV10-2 CASSDSGAGKGLYEQYF TGCGCCAGCAGCGACAGTGGAGCAGGGAAGGGACTCTACGAGCAGTACTTC
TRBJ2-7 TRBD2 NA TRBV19 CASSIAFGGGDSYEQYF TGTGCCAGTAGTATTGCCTTTGGCGGGGGGGACTCCTACGAGCAGTACTTC
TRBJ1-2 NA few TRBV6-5 CASSSPGYKDYGYTF TGTGCCAGCAGCTCTCCGGGATACAAGGACTATGGCTACACCTTC
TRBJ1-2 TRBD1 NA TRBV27 CASSKDRIYGYTF TGTGCCAGCAGTAAGGACAGGATTTATGGCTACACCTTC
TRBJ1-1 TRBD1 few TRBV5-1 CASSLGGQGGNTEAFF TGCGCCAGCAGCTTGGGGGGACAGGGGGGGAACACTGAAGCTTTCTTT
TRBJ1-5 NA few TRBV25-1 CASSVDGVQPQHF TGTGCCAGCAGTGTTGACGGGGTACAGCCCCAGCATTTT
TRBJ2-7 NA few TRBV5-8 CASSFGLLQYF TGTGCCAGCAGCTTTGGACTGTTGCAGTACTTC
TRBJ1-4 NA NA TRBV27 CASSSLAPAGKLFF TGTGCCAGCAGTTCCTTGGCTCCGGCGGGAAAACTGTTTTTT
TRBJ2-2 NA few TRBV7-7 CASSFVPTDTGELFF TGTGCTAGCAGCTTTGTACCAACTGACACCGGGGAGCTGTTTTTT
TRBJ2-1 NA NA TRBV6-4 CASSDMSESSYNEQFF TGTGCCAGCAGTGACATGAGCGAGAGCTCCTACAATGAGCAGTTCTTC
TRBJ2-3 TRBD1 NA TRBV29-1 CSVEQQGSDTQYF TGCAGCGTTGAACAACAGGGGTCAGATACGCAGTATTTT
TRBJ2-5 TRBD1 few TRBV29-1 CSVGGQGQETQYF TGCAGCGTTGGGGGACAGGGTCAAGAGACCCAGTACTTC
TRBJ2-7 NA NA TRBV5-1 CASSPGLSYEQYF TGCGCCAGCAGTCCAGGGTTATCCTACGAGCAGTACTTC
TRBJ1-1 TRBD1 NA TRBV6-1 CASRQGSNTEAFF TGTGCCAGCAGACAGGGGTCGAACACTGAAGCTTTCTTT
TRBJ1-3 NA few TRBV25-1 CASSQTNGNTIYF TGTGCCAGCAGCCAGACAAACGGAAACACCATATATTTT
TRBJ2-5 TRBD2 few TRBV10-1 CASRDGLAWETQYF TGCGCCAGCAGGGATGGACTAGCTTGGGAGACCCAGTACTTC
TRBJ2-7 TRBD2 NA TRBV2 CASRTVVVAGSYEQYF TGTGCCAGCAGGACGGTGGTGGTAGCGGGGTCCTACGAGCAGTACTTC
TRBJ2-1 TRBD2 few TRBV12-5 CASGSNILAGGGYNEQFF TGTGCTAGTGGTTCCAACATTCTAGCGGGAGGGGGGTACAATGAGCAGTTCTTC
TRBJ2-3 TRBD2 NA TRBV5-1 CASSFTSGGAKDTQYF TGCGCCAGCAGCTTTACTAGCGGGGGGGCAAAAGATACGCAGTATTTT
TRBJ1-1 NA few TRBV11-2 CASSLGANFWTEAFF TGTGCCAGCAGCTTAGGCGCGAACTTCTGGACTGAAGCTTTCTTT
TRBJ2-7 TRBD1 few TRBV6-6 CASSYSAGGSYEQYF TGTGCCAGCAGTTACTCGGCAGGGGGATCCTACGAGCAGTACTTC
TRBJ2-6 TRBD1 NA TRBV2 CASTEAGGTANVLTF TGTGCCAGCACTGAGGCAGGGGGCACAGCCAACGTCCTGACTTTC
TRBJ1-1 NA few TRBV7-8 CASSLARTFNTEAFF TGTGCCAGCAGCTTAGCCCGCACATTTAACACTGAAGCTTTCTTT
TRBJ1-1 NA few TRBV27 CASSLSGGTEAFF TGTGCCAGCAGTTTATCGGGGGGCACTGAAGCTTTCTTT
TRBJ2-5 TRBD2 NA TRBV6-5 CASSYSPSGQETQYF TGTGCCAGCAGTTACTCACCTAGCGGGCAAGAGACCCAGTACTTC
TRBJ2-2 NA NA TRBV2 CASSELMAGNTGELFF TGTGCCAGCAGCGAGCTAATGGCGGGGAACACCGGGGAGCTGTTTTTT
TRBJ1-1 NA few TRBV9 CASSVVLQEGNTEAFF TGTGCCAGCAGCGTAGTGCTCCAGGAGGGGAACACTGAAGCTTTCTTT
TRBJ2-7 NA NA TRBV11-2 CASSGTGSASEQYF TGTGCCAGCAGCGGAACCGGATCAGCTAGCGAGCAGTACTTC
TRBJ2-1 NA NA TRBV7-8 CASSLGAEQFF TGTGCCAGCAGCTTAGGGGCTGAGCAGTTCTTC
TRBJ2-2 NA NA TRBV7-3 CASSLTWRAEANTGELFF TGTGCCAGCAGCTTAACGTGGAGGGCCGAAGCGAACACCGGGGAGCTGTTTTTT
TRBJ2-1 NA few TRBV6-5 CASKKGGVPYNEQFF TGTGCCAGCAAAAAGGGGGGGGTTCCCTACAATGAGCAGTTCTTC